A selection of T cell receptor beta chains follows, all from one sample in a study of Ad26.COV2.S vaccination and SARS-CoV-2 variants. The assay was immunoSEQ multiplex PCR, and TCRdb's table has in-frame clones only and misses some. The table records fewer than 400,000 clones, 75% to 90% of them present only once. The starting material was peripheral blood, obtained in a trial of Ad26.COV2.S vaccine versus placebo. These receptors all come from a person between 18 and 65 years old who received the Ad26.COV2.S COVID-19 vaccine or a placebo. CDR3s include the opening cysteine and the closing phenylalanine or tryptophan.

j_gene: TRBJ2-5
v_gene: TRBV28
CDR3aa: CASSRGRAQYF

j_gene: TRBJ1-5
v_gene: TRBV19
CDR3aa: CASRDRIDNQPQHF

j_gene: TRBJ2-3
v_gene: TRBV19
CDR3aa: CASRRGGTDTQYF

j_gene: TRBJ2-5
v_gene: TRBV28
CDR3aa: CASSPLGTNQETQYF

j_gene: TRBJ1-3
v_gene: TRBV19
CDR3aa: CASIRADGNTIYF

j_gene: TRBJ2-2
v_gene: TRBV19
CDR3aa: CATAVSHGGTGELFF

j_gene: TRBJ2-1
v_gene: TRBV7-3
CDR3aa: CASRSPGTSRGGQFF

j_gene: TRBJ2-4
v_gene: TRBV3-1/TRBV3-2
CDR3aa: CASSQAQIAKNIQYF

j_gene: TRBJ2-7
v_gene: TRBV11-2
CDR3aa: CASSSGRQFGEQYF

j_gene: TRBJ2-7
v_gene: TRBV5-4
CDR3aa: CASRLELAGAAPYEQYF

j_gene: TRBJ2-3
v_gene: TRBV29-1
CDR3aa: CSSGLAGSSTDTQYF

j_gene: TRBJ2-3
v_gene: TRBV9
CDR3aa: CASSVAAGGPKDTQYF

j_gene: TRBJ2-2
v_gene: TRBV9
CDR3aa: CASSQLQGSTGELFF

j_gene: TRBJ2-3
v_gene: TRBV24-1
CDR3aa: CATSGPPQGSDTQYF

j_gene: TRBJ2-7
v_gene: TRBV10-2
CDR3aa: CASSNRGDSYEQYF

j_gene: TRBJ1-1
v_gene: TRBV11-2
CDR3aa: CASSLGQRGPHTEAFF

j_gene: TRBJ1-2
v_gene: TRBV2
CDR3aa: CASRDGDYGYTF

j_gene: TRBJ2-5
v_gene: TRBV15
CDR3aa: CATSLGGLVGGETQYF

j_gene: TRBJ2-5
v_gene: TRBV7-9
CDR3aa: CASSSLAGGETQYF

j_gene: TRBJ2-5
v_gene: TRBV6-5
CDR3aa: CASSYSAGTSRETQYF

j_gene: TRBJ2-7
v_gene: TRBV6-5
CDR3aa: CASSLDTYEQYF

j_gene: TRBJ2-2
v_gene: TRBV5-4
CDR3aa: CASSLGLAGFNTGELFF

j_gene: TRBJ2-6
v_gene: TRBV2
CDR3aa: CASRDLPGHNSGANVLTF

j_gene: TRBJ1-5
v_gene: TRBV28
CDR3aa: CASSFPLYRGNQPQHF

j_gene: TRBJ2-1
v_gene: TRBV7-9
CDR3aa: CASSLSPALTTSNEQFF

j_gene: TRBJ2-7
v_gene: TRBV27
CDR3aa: CASSFRDRAYEQYF

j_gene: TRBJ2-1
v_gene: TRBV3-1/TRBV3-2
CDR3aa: CASSDLAGVTDEQFF

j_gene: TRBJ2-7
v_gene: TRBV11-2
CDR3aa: CASSLAPGQGGRDEQYF

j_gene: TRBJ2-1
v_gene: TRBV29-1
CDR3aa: CSVSANRGQGQFF

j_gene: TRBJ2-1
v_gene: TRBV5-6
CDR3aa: CASSLLSDEQFF

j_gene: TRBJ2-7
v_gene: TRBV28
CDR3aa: CASSFGALSYEQYF

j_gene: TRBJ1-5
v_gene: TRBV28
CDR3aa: CASSFQGDSNQPQHF

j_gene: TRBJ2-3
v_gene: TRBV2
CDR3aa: CASRKLAGTDTQYF